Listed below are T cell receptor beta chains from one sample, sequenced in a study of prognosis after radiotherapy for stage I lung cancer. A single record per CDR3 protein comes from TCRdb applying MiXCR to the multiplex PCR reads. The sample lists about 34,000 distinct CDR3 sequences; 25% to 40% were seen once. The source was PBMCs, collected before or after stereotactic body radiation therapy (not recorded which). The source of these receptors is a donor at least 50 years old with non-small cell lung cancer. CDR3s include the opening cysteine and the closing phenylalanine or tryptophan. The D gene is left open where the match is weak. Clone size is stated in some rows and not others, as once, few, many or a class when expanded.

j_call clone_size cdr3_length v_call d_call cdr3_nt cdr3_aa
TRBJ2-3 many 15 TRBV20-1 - TGCAGTGCTAGAGATTCGGGGCAGGGAAGCCAGCCCCAGTATTTT CSARDSGQGSQPQYF
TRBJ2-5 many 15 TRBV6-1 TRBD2 TGTGCCAGCAGCTTACAGAGCGGGGGAGGGGAGACCCAGTACTTC CASSLQSGGGETQYF
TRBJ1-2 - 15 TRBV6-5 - TGTGCCAGCAGTTATGGTGTGGGGACTAACTATGGCTACACCTTC CASSYGVGTNYGYTF
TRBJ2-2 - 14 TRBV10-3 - TGTGCCATCAGTGAATATATGGTCCCCGGGGAGCTGTTTTTT CAISEYMVPGELFF
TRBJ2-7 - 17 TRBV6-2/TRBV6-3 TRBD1 TGTGCCAGCAGTTACTCGCGCCCCGGGACAGGGGCCTGCGAGCATTACTTC CASSYSRPGTGACEHYF
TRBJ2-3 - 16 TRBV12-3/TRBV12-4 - TGTGCCAGCGGTTTGGGACGGGAAGGGACTGGAGATACGCAGTACTTT CASGLGREGTGDTQYF
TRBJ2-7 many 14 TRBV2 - TGTGCCAGCAGTGAAGGCAACAGACCCTACGAGCAGTACTTC CASSEGNRPYEQYF
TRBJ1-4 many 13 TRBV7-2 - TGTGCCAGCAGCTTAGAGCTTAATGAAAAACTGTTTTTT CASSLELNEKLFF
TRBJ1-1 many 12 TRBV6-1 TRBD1 TGTGCCAGCTCCCTAGGACAGGGAAAAGCTTTCTTT CASSLGQGKAFF
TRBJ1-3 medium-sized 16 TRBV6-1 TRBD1 TGTGCCAGCAGTCCCCGACAGGGCGAGTCTGGAAACACCATATATTTT CASSPRQGESGNTIYF
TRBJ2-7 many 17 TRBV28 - TGTGCCAGCAGTTTAATAGGACGGGGCGGATGGTCCTACGAGCAGTACTTC CASSLIGRGGWSYEQYF
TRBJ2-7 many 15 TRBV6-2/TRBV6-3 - TGTGCCAGCAGTATTCTCTCACGCCCCACGGAGCTGTTGTACTTC CASSILSRPTELLYF
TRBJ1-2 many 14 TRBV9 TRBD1 TGTGCCAGCAGCCCGACCCCAGGGGGCGCAGGCTACACCTTC CASSPTPGGAGYTF
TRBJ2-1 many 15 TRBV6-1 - TGTGCCAGCAGTGCGGACCCATTTTCCTACAATGAGCAGTTCTTC CASSADPFSYNEQFF
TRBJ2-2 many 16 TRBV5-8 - TGTGCCAGCAGCCCCCGGGACGGAGGTAACACCGGGGAGCTGTTTTTT CASSPRDGGNTGELFF
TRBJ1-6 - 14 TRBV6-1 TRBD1 TGTGACAGCAGTCCCGACAGGGGTAATTCAACCCTCCACTTT CDSSPDRGNSTLHF
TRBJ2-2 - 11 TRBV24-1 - TGTGCCACCCAGGGCACCGGGGAGCTGTTTTTT CATQGTGELFF
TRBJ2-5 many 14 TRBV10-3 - TGTGCCATCAGTGAAAGGTCAGGGAAAGAGACCCAGTACTTC CAISERSGKETQYF
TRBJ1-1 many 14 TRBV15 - TGTGCCACCAGCAGAGGGCAGACGAACACTGAAGCTTTCTTT CATSRGQTNTEAFF
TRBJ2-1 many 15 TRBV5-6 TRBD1 TGTGCCAGCAGCTTGGGGGACAGGTTGCAGAATGAGCAGTTCTTC CASSLGDRLQNEQFF
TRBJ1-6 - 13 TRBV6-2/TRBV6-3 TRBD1 TGTGCCAGCAGTGAGGGGGCGCGGTCACCCCTCCACTTT CASSEGARSPLHF
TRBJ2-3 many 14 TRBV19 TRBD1 TGTGCCAGTGGGACAGGGTCTGATTGGGATACGCAGTATTTT CASGTGSDWDTQYF
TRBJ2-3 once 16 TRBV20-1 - TGCAGTGCTAGAGCCTTAGCGTGTGGGAGCACAGATACGCAGTATTTT CSARALACGSTDTQYF
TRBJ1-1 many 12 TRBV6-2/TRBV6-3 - TGTGCCAGCAGTTACTCGGGAGGGGAAGCTTTCTTT CASSYSGGEAFF
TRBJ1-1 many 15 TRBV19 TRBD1 TGTGCCAGTAGTCCCCAAGGAGGGGGCGCGAGGGAAGCTTTCTTT CASSPQGGGAREAFF
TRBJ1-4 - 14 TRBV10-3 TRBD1 TGTGCCATCAGTGAGGGGACAGTATCTGAAAAACTGTTTTTT CAISEGTVSEKLFF
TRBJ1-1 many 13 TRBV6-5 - TGTGCCAGCAGTTATAGGGGTTTGAGCGAAGCTTTCTTT CASSYRGLSEAFF
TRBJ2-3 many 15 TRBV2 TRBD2 TGTGCCAGCACCGCGATCGGGGGGGACACAGATACGCAGTATTTT CASTAIGGDTDTQYF
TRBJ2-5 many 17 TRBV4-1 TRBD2 TGCGCCAGCAGCCCCTTACACCGAGCGGGGGGGCAAGAGACCCAGTACTTC CASSPLHRAGGQETQYF